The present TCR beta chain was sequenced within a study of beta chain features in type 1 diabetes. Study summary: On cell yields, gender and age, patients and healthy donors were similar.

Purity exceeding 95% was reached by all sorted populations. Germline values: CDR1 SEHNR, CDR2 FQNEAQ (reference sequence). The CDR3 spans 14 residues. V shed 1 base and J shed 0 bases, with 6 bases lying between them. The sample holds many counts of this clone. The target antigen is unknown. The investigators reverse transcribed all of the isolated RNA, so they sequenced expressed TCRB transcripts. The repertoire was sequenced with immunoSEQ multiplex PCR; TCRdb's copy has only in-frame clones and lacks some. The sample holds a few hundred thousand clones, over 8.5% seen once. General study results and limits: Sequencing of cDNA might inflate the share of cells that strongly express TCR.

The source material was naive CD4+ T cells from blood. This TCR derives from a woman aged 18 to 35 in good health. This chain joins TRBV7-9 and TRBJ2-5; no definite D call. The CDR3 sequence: CASSLELYQETQYF. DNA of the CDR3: TGTGCCAGCAGCTTAGAGCTCTACCAAGAGACCCAGTACTTC.